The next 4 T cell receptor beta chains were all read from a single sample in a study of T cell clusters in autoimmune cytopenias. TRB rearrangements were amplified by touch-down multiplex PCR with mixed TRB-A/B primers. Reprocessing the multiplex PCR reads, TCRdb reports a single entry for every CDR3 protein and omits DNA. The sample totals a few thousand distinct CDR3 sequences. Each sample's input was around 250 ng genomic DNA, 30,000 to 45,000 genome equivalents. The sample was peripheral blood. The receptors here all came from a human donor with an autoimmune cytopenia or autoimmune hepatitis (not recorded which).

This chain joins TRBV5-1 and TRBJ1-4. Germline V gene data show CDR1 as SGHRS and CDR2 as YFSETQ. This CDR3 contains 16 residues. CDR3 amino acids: CASSLPAGGGNEKLFF.

The chain's CDR3 is CSARPVGAENTGELFF. The chain joins TRBV20-1 to TRBJ2-2; TCRdb calls TRBD1, which cannot be checked without DNA. The CDR3 is 16 residues long. CDR1 is DFQATT, CDR2 SNEGSKA, per germline (reference sequence).

This chain's CDR3 is CASSSDQDTQYF. V and J are TRBV11-3 and TRBJ2-3. This CDR3 has 12 amino acids. The germline gives CDR1 SGHNT, CDR2 YENEEA.

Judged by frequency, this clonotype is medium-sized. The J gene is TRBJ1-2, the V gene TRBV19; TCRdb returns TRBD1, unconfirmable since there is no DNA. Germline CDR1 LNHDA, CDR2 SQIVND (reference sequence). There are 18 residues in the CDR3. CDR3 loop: CASSIPVKVRETNYGYTF. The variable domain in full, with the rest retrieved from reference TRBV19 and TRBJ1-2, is DGGITQSPKYLFRKEGQNVTLSCEQNLNHDAMYWYRQDPGQGLRLIYYSQIVNDFQKGDIAEGYSVSREKKESFPLTVTSAQKNPTAFYLCASSIPVKVRETNYGYTFGSGTRLTVV.